A selection of T cell receptor beta chains follows, all from one sample in a study of shared clonotypes between healthy human individuals. Sequencing was performed with immunoSEQ multiplex PCR; in TCRdb, only in-frame clones are kept and a portion is missing. This sample yields approximately 480,000 clones, of which 60% to 80% are seen a single time; approximately 12% belongs to the top ten. The source material was PBMCs. These receptor sequences come from a woman aged 40 to 50 in good health. Some clones in this sample may be carry-over from other donors' samples. The CDR3 runs from the conserved cysteine through the conserved F or W. D genes are given only for firm matches. Only some rows state a clone size, as once, few, many or a class for expanded clones.

D: TRBD1; V: TRBV19; size: .; J: TRBJ2-1; DNA: TGTGCCAGTAGTCCGCGGACAGGGAGCTACAATGAGCAGTTCTTC; CDR3: CASSPRTGSYNEQFF
D: TRBD2; V: TRBV2; size: many; J: TRBJ2-5; DNA: TGTGCCGAGTTAGCGGGGGGAGAGACCCAGTACTTC; CDR3: CAELAGGETQYF
D: .; V: TRBV6-1; size: .; J: TRBJ2-1; DNA: TGTGCCAGCAGTGAACCGGGGATCGGGCAGTTCTTC; CDR3: CASSEPGIGQFF
D: .; V: TRBV10-1; size: once; J: TRBJ1-1; DNA: TGCGCCAGCAGTGAGGGGACGCGGACTGAAGCTTTCTTT; CDR3: CASSEGTRTEAFF
D: TRBD1; V: TRBV11-2; size: .; J: TRBJ2-1; DNA: TGTGCCAGCAGCCGGACAGGGGGGAGCTCCTACAATGAGCAGTTCTTC; CDR3: CASSRTGGSSYNEQFF
D: .; V: TRBV4-1; size: .; J: TRBJ2-1; DNA: TGCGCCAGCAGCCAAGATCTCAGGGCGGTCAACAATGAGCAGTTCTTC; CDR3: CASSQDLRAVNNEQFF
D: TRBD2; V: TRBV5-1; size: .; J: TRBJ2-3; DNA: TGCGCCAGCAGAGGATCAGCGGGAGGCTCAGATACGCAGTATTTT; CDR3: CASRGSAGGSDTQYF
D: .; V: TRBV7-2; size: .; J: TRBJ2-3; DNA: TGTGCCAGCAGCTTCAGGGTTGATACGCAGTATTTT; CDR3: CASSFRVDTQYF
D: .; V: TRBV7-2; size: .; J: TRBJ2-7; DNA: TGTGCCAGCAGCCCGGGACACCGCGTCGAGCAGTACTTC; CDR3: CASSPGHRVEQYF
D: .; V: TRBV27; size: .; J: TRBJ2-1; DNA: TGTGCCAGCAGTTTATTTAGCGTCGGTGAGCAGTTCTTC; CDR3: CASSLFSVGEQFF
D: TRBD1; V: TRBV28; size: .; J: TRBJ1-5; DNA: TGTGCCAGCAGTTCGGACAGGGAAAGCAATCAGCCCCAGCATTTT; CDR3: CASSSDRESNQPQHF
D: .; V: TRBV5-1; size: .; J: TRBJ2-7; DNA: TGCGCCAGCAGCCCTCCCGGTGGGGTTCGATACGAGCAGTACTTC; CDR3: CASSPPGGVRYEQYF
D: .; V: TRBV4-1; size: .; J: TRBJ2-7; DNA: TGCGCCAGCAGCCAAGTCGGCAGGACCTACGAGCAGTACTTC; CDR3: CASSQVGRTYEQYF
D: TRBD1; V: TRBV30; size: once; J: TRBJ1-2; DNA: TGTGCCTGGCCCAGACAGGGGGCAGGGAGTGGCTACACCTTC; CDR3: CAWPRQGAGSGYTF
D: TRBD1; V: TRBV10-3; size: .; J: TRBJ2-1; DNA: TGTGCCATCCAGGGGGCCCTATACAATGAGCAGTTCTTC; CDR3: CAIQGALYNEQFF
D: TRBD2; V: TRBV4-3; size: .; J: TRBJ2-3; DNA: TGCGCCAGCAGCCAGGAAGGGAGCGGGAGGGCCTCAGATACGCAGTATTTT; CDR3: CASSQEGSGRASDTQYF
D: .; V: TRBV5-1; size: once; J: TRBJ2-3; DNA: TGCGCCAGCAGCTTGGACCGTACAGATACGCAGTATTTT; CDR3: CASSLDRTDTQYF
D: .; V: TRBV7-8; size: .; J: TRBJ2-3; DNA: TGTGCCAGCAGCTTATTGAGGTCCGCCGCAGATACGCAGTATTTT; CDR3: CASSLLRSAADTQYF
D: TRBD1; V: TRBV30; size: .; J: TRBJ1-4; DNA: TGTGCCTGGAGCCCCTGGGTCGACAGGGAGAATGAAAAACTGTTTTTT; CDR3: CAWSPWVDRENEKLFF
D: TRBD2; V: TRBV6-4; size: .; J: TRBJ2-1; DNA: TGTGCCAGCAGTTCCCTAGCGGGAGGGCCTGATGAGCAGTTCTTC; CDR3: CASSSLAGGPDEQFF
D: TRBD2; V: TRBV6-4; size: few; J: TRBJ2-1; DNA: TGTGCCAGCAGCTGGACTAGCGGGACACACAATGAGCAGTTCTTC; CDR3: CASSWTSGTHNEQFF
D: .; V: TRBV6-4; size: few; J: TRBJ1-5; DNA: TGTGCCAGCAGTGACAGAAGGTCCGGGATCAATCAGCCCCAGCATTTT; CDR3: CASSDRRSGINQPQHF
D: .; V: TRBV5-4; size: .; J: TRBJ2-5; DNA: TGTGCCAGCAGCTACCCGTACCAAGAGACCCAGTACTTC; CDR3: CASSYPYQETQYF
D: .; V: TRBV4-1; size: once; J: TRBJ2-7; DNA: TGCGCCAGCAGCCAACCTGGGGGCTACGAGCAGTACTTC; CDR3: CASSQPGGYEQYF
D: TRBD2; V: TRBV29-1; size: .; J: TRBJ2-2; DNA: TGCAGCACCCCGGGAGGGTTTACCGGGGAGCTGTTTTTT; CDR3: CSTPGGFTGELFF
D: .; V: TRBV7-9; size: few; J: TRBJ1-2; DNA: TGTGCCAGCAGCTTAAGCCTTACAAAAAACTATGGCTACACCTTC; CDR3: CASSLSLTKNYGYTF
D: TRBD2; V: TRBV9; size: once; J: TRBJ2-1; DNA: TGTGCCAGCAGCGCCGGGACTAGCGGGAGCAGGGAGCAGTTCTTC; CDR3: CASSAGTSGSREQFF
D: .; V: TRBV6-6; size: .; J: TRBJ2-7; DNA: TGTGCCAGCAGTTACCCCAGCAATAAGTACGAGCAGTACTTC; CDR3: CASSYPSNKYEQYF
D: .; V: TRBV7-3; size: .; J: TRBJ1-6; DNA: TGTGCCAGCAGCCCTACCGGGGGGTCACCCCTCCACTTT; CDR3: CASSPTGGSPLHF
D: .; V: TRBV4-3; size: .; J: TRBJ1-1; DNA: TGCGCCAGCAGCCAAGATCGGGGAAGGGAAGCTTTCTTT; CDR3: CASSQDRGREAFF
D: .; V: TRBV2; size: .; J: TRBJ1-5; DNA: TGTGCCAGCGAACGCGACAGCCGAGGACCCCAGCATTTT; CDR3: CASERDSRGPQHF
D: .; V: TRBV19; size: .; J: TRBJ1-1; DNA: TGTGCCAGCCGGACAGTAGTGAACGCTGAAGCTTTCTTT; CDR3: CASRTVVNAEAFF
D: TRBD1; V: TRBV28; size: .; J: TRBJ1-1; DNA: TGTGCCACGCAGACAGGGTGGGCTTTCTTT; CDR3: CATQTGWAFF
D: .; V: TRBV29-1; size: .; J: TRBJ2-1; DNA: TGCAGCGTTGAAGAGAGGGTTACTGAGCAGTTCTTC; CDR3: CSVEERVTEQFF
D: .; V: TRBV19; size: .; J: TRBJ1-5; DNA: TGTGCCAGTACTTTGTTGACAGGAACGAGCAATCAGCCCCAGCATTTT; CDR3: CASTLLTGTSNQPQHF
D: .; V: TRBV4-1; size: .; J: TRBJ2-2; DNA: TGCGCCAGCAGCCAAGTGGGGCCGGGGGAGCTGTTTTTT; CDR3: CASSQVGPGELFF
D: .; V: TRBV5-5; size: .; J: TRBJ2-7; DNA: TGTGCCAGCAGCTTGTACGGCGTAGGGGCGGGTGAGCAGTACTTC; CDR3: CASSLYGVGAGEQYF
D: TRBD2; V: TRBV5-8; size: .; J: TRBJ2-2; DNA: TGTGCCAGCAGTGTGACTAGCGGGAGGTTGTCCGGGGAGCTGTTTTTT; CDR3: CASSVTSGRLSGELFF
D: .; V: TRBV11-1; size: .; J: TRBJ1-1; DNA: TGTGCCAGCAGCTTATCTGGGGGGAACACTGAAGCTTTCTTT; CDR3: CASSLSGGNTEAFF
D: TRBD2; V: TRBV10-2; size: many; J: TRBJ2-5; DNA: TGCGCCACGGCATTTAGCGGGAGGAAGACCCAGTACTTC; CDR3: CATAFSGRKTQYF
D: .; V: TRBV28; size: .; J: TRBJ2-2; DNA: TGTGCCAGCAGTTTAATGGTCCCCGGGGAGCTGTTTTTT; CDR3: CASSLMVPGELFF
D: .; V: TRBV7-2; size: .; J: TRBJ1-1; DNA: TGTGCCAGCAGCTCTAGCCCCCGGTTTGCTGAAGCTTTCTTT; CDR3: CASSSSPRFAEAFF
D: .; V: TRBV28; size: .; J: TRBJ1-4; DNA: TGTGCCAGCAGTGAAGGGGTAGCGACTAATGAAAAACTGTTTTTT; CDR3: CASSEGVATNEKLFF
D: .; V: TRBV27; size: .; J: TRBJ1-1; DNA: TGTGCCAGCAGTTTGACAGGACCGTGGGTGAACACTGAAGCTTTCTTT; CDR3: CASSLTGPWVNTEAFF
D: .; V: TRBV7-8; size: .; J: TRBJ2-7; DNA: TGTGCCAGCAGCTTAGTGAAGGGGGGGTCCTACGAGCAGTACTTC; CDR3: CASSLVKGGSYEQYF
D: .; V: TRBV7-9; size: .; J: TRBJ2-6; DNA: TGTGCCAGCAGCTTACTTCAGGGAGGGGCCAACGTCCTGACTTTC; CDR3: CASSLLQGGANVLTF
D: TRBD2; V: TRBV7-2; size: .; J: TRBJ2-3; DNA: TGTGCCAGCAGCTTAGTTGCGGGAGCAGATACGCAGTATTTT; CDR3: CASSLVAGADTQYF
D: TRBD2; V: TRBV23-1; size: .; J: TRBJ2-5; DNA: TGCGCCAGCAGTCAATCGGGGGACTATCGGGAGACCCAGTACTTC; CDR3: CASSQSGDYRETQYF
D: TRBD2; V: TRBV28; size: .; J: TRBJ2-1; DNA: TGTGCCAGCAGTTTGGGGGGACTAGCGGACAATGAGCAGTTCTTC; CDR3: CASSLGGLADNEQFF
D: .; V: TRBV19; size: .; J: TRBJ1-2; DNA: TGTGCCAGTACTTTGACAGCGTCATATGGCTACACCTTC; CDR3: CASTLTASYGYTF